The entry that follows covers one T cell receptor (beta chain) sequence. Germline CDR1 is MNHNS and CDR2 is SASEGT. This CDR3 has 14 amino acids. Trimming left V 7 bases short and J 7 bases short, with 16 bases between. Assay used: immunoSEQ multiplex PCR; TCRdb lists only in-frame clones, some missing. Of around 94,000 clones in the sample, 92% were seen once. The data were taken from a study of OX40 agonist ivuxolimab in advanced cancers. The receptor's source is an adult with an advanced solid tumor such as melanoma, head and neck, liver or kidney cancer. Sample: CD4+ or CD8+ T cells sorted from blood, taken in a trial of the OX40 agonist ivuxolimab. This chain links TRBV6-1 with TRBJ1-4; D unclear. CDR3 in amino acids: CASMEQPYPEKLFF. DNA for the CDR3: TGTGCCAGCATGGAGCAGCCATACCCTGAAAAACTGTTTTTT.